This T cell receptor beta chain was sequenced in a study of blood T cells in healthy people across ages. Notes on the study in general: In the absence of known donor CMV status, changes in expanded clonotypes were possibly confounded.

Trimming stripped 1 base from V and 5 bases from J, with 15 bases between. Germline CDR1 reads SGHNT; CDR2 reads YENEEA. This CDR3 contains 15 residues. This clonotype was seen only a few times. Antigen: not known. A second PCR of about 7 to 11 cycles used a sample-barcoded 5' primer and a J-beta primer mix. Every cDNA molecule bore a tag from a template-switch adaptor containing 12 random nucleotides. Using its own MiXCR run on the 5' RACE reads, TCRdb lists one record per CDR3 protein. The top ten hold about a fifth of the sample, which has 650,000 to 950,000 distinct CDR3 sequences, under 45% seen once.

The gene calls are TRBV11-3 and TRBJ2-7; either TRBD1 or TRBD2 may fit D (6 bases each). Sequenced: blood. The receptor comes from a man in his sixties in good health. As DNA, the CDR3 is TGTGCCAGCAGCTTAGGTCGAGGGGGGATCGACGAGCAGTACTTC. It translates to CASSLGRGGIDEQYF.